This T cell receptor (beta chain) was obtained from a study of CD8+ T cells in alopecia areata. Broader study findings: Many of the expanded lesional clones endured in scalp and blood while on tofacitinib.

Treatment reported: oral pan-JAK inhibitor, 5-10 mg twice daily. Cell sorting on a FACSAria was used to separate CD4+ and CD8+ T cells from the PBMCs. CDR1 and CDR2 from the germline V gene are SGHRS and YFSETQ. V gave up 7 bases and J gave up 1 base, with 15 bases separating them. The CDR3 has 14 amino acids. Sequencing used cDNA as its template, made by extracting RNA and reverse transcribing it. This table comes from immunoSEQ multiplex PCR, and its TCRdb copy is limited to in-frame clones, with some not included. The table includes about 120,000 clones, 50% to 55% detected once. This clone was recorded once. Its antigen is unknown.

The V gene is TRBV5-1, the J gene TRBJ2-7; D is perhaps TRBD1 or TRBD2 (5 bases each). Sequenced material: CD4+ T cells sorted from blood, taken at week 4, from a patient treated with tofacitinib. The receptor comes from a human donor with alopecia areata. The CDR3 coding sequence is TGCGCCAGCGCCGTGGGGGTACATTCCTACGAGCAGTACTTC. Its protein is CASAVGVHSYEQYF.